This T cell receptor (beta chain) was documented in a study of graft-versus-host responses after intestinal transplantation. Study-level background: Recipients across the board were started on anti-thymocyte globulin induction, then kept on tacrolimus and steroids for two to three years.

The CDR3 spans 15 residues. V shed 6 bases and J shed 9 bases, with 21 bases lying between them. CDR1 is LNHNV and CDR2 is YYDKDF in the germline V gene (reference sequence). Some clones are missing from TCRdb's copy, which holds only in-frame ones; the method was immunoSEQ multiplex PCR. In the table there are under 100,000 clones, just under 95% of which are singletons. Note on this clone: The antigen is not known.

The gene calls are TRBV15 and TRBJ2-1, with TRBD2 as a possible D gene (5 bases). This specimen was unstimulated CD8+ T cells sorted from spleen or lymph node cells, taken before transplant. This TCR derives from a human donor who was the organ donor for an intestinal transplant. The CDR3: CATRDFPSEVGEQFF. CDR3 nucleotide sequence: TGTGCCACCAGGGACTTCCCCTCTGAGGTGGGTGAGCAGTTCTTC.